The clone carrying this T cell receptor beta chain showed up many times. Antigen: not known. The data originate from a study of spatial heterogeneity in lung cancer. Across the whole study: Every unique TCR and UMI combination, on average, appeared more than ten times in raw reads. Study conclusions and caveats: For expanded intratumoral alpha and beta TCRs, counts tracked tumor mutation counts. Ubiquitous expanded TCR counts tracked ubiquitous nonsynonymous mutations, and regional counts tracked regional ones.

TCRdb re-called the 5' RACE reads through MiXCR, storing one row per CDR3 protein. The data show about 9,500 distinct CDR3 sequences, approximately 8.3% seen once. The time point was: sample taken at primary tumor resection. Samples were donated by 72 untreated early-stage non-small cell lung cancer patients. Extraction of whole RNA from tumor, nontumor lung or frozen PBMC preceded unsorted sequencing. Germline lookup yields CDR1 SQVTM and CDR2 ANQGSEA. Trimming took off 7 bases at V and 0 bases at J, with 12 bases between the two ends. The length of the CDR3 is 13 residues. The source of this sequence is a female donor with early-stage non-small cell lung cancer. V is TRBV29-1 and J is TRBJ1-1, with D maybe TRBD1 (6 bases). The sequencing here drew on lung tumor tissue, taken at surgery. The CDR3 region is CSGTESVNTEAFF. The CDR3 DNA sequence: TGCAGCGGGACAGAAAGTGTGAACACTGAAGCTTTCTTT. Drawing the rest from reference TRBV29-1 and TRBJ1-1, the complete variable domain is SAVISQKPSRDICQRGTSLTIQCQVDSQVTMMFWYRQQPGQSLTLIATANQGSEATYESGFVIDKFPISRPNLTFSTLTVSNMSPEDSSIYLCSGTESVNTEAFFGQGTRLTVV.